This TCR beta chain was captured in a study of blood T cell repertoires in COVID-19. Background on the study: The United States, Italy and Spain were the sources of the acute and convalescent COVID-19 samples. The analysed material was cDNA or gDNA that came from T cells, B-cell-depleted T cells, or PBMCs.

As originally analysed: Amplified reference gene primers provided the basis for estimating nucleated cell counts. Measured with immunoSEQ multiplex PCR; TCRdb has only the in-frame clones, and not every one. V and J calls and clone size are as listed in that table; D and trimming were resolved from the DNA. The table shows 100,000 or so clones, with approximately 85% occurring only once. The CDR3 loop spans 14 amino acids. The germline V gene has CDR1 SGHNT and CDR2 YYREEE (reference sequence). Trimming cost V 4 bases and J 3 bases, with 13 bases left between them. Source material: peripheral blood. This rearrangement joins TRBV5-4 to TRBJ1-1; D is undetermined. This receptor was taken from a middle-aged man with active or convalescent COVID-19. DNA of the CDR3: TGTGCCAGCAGCCCTTACGACACGTACACTGAAGCTTTCTTT. It is translated as CASSPYDTYTEAFF.